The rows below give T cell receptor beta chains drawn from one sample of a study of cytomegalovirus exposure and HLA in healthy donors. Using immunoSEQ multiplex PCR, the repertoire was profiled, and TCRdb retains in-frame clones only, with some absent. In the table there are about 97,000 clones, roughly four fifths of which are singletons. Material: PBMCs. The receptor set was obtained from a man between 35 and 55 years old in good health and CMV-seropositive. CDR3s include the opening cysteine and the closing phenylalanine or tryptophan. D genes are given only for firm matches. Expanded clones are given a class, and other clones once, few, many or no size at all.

CDR3 DNA: TGTGCCAGCAGCCGGTCGGGAGGCGATGATACGCAGTATTTT
CDR3 protein: CASSRSGGDDTQYF
V gene: TRBV25-1
J gene: TRBJ2-3
clone size: NA
D gene: TRBD2

CDR3 DNA: TGCAGCACCGGACAGGGGAGAATGAACACTGAAGCTTTCTTT
CDR3 protein: CSTGQGRMNTEAFF
V gene: TRBV29-1
J gene: TRBJ1-1
clone size: NA
D gene: TRBD1

CDR3 DNA: TGTGCCAGCAGTTACTCGAGTTCGCCGGGAAGATATGGCTACACCTTC
CDR3 protein: CASSYSSSPGRYGYTF
V gene: TRBV6-5
J gene: TRBJ1-2
clone size: NA
D gene: NA

CDR3 DNA: TGTGCCAGCTACGCCACCTGGGGCAACACTGAAGCTTTCTTT
CDR3 protein: CASYATWGNTEAFF
V gene: TRBV18
J gene: TRBJ1-1
clone size: NA
D gene: NA

CDR3 DNA: TGTGCCAGTAGGAACTATCGCACAGATACGCAGTATTTT
CDR3 protein: CASRNYRTDTQYF
V gene: TRBV19
J gene: TRBJ2-3
clone size: NA
D gene: NA

CDR3 DNA: TGCAGTGCTGACAGTTACAATGAGCAGTTCTTC
CDR3 protein: CSADSYNEQFF
V gene: TRBV20-1
J gene: TRBJ2-1
clone size: NA
D gene: NA

CDR3 DNA: TGTGCCAGCAGTGAGACAGGTAGGGGACCTAACACTGAAGCTTTCTTT
CDR3 protein: CASSETGRGPNTEAFF
V gene: TRBV28
J gene: TRBJ1-1
clone size: once
D gene: NA

CDR3 DNA: TGTGCCAGCAGTCGGGGGACCATGAACACTGAAGCTTTCTTT
CDR3 protein: CASSRGTMNTEAFF
V gene: TRBV6-1
J gene: TRBJ1-1
clone size: NA
D gene: NA

CDR3 DNA: TGTGCCAGCAGAGGACAGGGGGGCACCGGGGAGCTGTTTTTT
CDR3 protein: CASRGQGGTGELFF
V gene: TRBV5-4
J gene: TRBJ2-2
clone size: NA
D gene: TRBD1

CDR3 DNA: TGCGCCAGCAGCTTGGAGGCAGGTGTCAACACCGGGGAGCTGTTTTTT
CDR3 protein: CASSLEAGVNTGELFF
V gene: TRBV5-1
J gene: TRBJ2-2
clone size: NA
D gene: NA

CDR3 DNA: TGCGCCAGCAGCCAAGGGGGGGGCGGGGTGACCTACAATGAGCAGTTCTTC
CDR3 protein: CASSQGGGGVTYNEQFF
V gene: TRBV4-1
J gene: TRBJ2-1
clone size: few
D gene: NA

CDR3 DNA: TGTGCCAGCAGCTTGGGCGCGCAGGGGGACACTGAAGCTTTCTTT
CDR3 protein: CASSLGAQGDTEAFF
V gene: TRBV5-4
J gene: TRBJ1-1
clone size: NA
D gene: TRBD1

CDR3 DNA: TGTGCCTGGAGTAGAAGTTTGGGGCAGGGGGGTCAGCCCCAGCATTTT
CDR3 protein: CAWSRSLGQGGQPQHF
V gene: TRBV30
J gene: TRBJ1-5
clone size: NA
D gene: TRBD1

CDR3 DNA: TGTGCCAGCAGCTTTCCTTTTTCGTCTAACTATGGCTACACCTTC
CDR3 protein: CASSFPFSSNYGYTF
V gene: TRBV5-4
J gene: TRBJ1-2
clone size: NA
D gene: NA

CDR3 DNA: TGTGCCAGCAGTTACAGGGGGCCAACTTCCTACAATGAGCAGTTCTTC
CDR3 protein: CASSYRGPTSYNEQFF
V gene: TRBV6-5
J gene: TRBJ2-1
clone size: NA
D gene: TRBD1

CDR3 DNA: TGCGCCAGCAGCTTGGGGCGGACAGGGGCGCAAGAGACCCAGTACTTC
CDR3 protein: CASSLGRTGAQETQYF
V gene: TRBV5-1
J gene: TRBJ2-5
clone size: NA
D gene: TRBD1

CDR3 DNA: TGTGCCAGCAGCCCGACTAGCGGGGGGAACACAGATACGCAGTATTTT
CDR3 protein: CASSPTSGGNTDTQYF
V gene: TRBV7-3
J gene: TRBJ2-3
clone size: NA
D gene: TRBD2

CDR3 DNA: TGTGCCAGCACCGTTGACAGCGCCTATAATTCACCCCTCCACTTT
CDR3 protein: CASTVDSAYNSPLHF
V gene: TRBV6-1
J gene: TRBJ1-6
clone size: NA
D gene: NA

CDR3 DNA: TGCGCCAGCAGCCCAGACAGGGGAGAGCAGTTCTTC
CDR3 protein: CASSPDRGEQFF
V gene: TRBV10-2
J gene: TRBJ2-1
clone size: NA
D gene: TRBD1

CDR3 DNA: TGTGCCAGTAGTCCCCGGAGCTCCTACAATGAGCAGTTCTTC
CDR3 protein: CASSPRSSYNEQFF
V gene: TRBV19
J gene: TRBJ2-1
clone size: NA
D gene: NA

CDR3 DNA: TGTGCCAGCAGCCCCGGGACTAGCGGGTACTTCACAGATACGCAGTATTTT
CDR3 protein: CASSPGTSGYFTDTQYF
V gene: TRBV7-9
J gene: TRBJ2-3
clone size: NA
D gene: TRBD2

CDR3 DNA: TGCGCCAGCAGGACAGGGGCCCGAAACACTGAAGCTTTCTTT
CDR3 protein: CASRTGARNTEAFF
V gene: TRBV5-1
J gene: TRBJ1-1
clone size: once
D gene: TRBD1

CDR3 DNA: TGTGCCAGCCAGGGGGCGCGGTTCTCCTACGAGCAGTACTTC
CDR3 protein: CASQGARFSYEQYF
V gene: TRBV28
J gene: TRBJ2-7
clone size: NA
D gene: TRBD1

CDR3 DNA: TGCGCCAGCAGCACGGGACAGGGGGTTGGGTACGAGCAGTACTTC
CDR3 protein: CASSTGQGVGYEQYF
V gene: TRBV5-1
J gene: TRBJ2-7
clone size: NA
D gene: TRBD1